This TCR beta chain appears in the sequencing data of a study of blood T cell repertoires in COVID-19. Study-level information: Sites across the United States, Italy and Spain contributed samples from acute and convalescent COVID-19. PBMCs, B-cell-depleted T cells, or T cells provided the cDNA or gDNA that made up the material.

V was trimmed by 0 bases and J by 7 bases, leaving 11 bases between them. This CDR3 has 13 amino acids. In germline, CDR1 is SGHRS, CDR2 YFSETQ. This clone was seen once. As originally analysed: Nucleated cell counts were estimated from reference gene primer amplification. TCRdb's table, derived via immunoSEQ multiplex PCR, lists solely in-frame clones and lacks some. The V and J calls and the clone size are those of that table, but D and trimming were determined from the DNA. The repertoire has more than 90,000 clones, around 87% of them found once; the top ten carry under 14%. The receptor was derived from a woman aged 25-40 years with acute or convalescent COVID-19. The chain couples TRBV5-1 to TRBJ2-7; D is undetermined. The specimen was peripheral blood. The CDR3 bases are TGCGCCAGCAGCTTGGCCCCCGAGGAGGAGCAGTACTTC. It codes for CASSLAPEEEQYF.